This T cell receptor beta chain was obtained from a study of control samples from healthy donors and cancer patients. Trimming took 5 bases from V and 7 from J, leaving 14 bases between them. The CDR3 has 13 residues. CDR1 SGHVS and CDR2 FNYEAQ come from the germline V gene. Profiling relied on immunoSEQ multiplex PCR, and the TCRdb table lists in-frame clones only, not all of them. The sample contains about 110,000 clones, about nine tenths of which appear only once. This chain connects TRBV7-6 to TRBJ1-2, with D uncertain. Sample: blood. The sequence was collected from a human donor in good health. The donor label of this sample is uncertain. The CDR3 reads CASSPGETGGYTF. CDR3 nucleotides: TGTGCCAGCAGCCCTGGGGAGACTGGTGGCTACACCTTC.